Here is one T cell receptor (beta chain) with its context. Its antigen specificity is not known. Base qualities are missing; no much larger clone stands one base away. PBMCs were isolated by Ficoll-Paque density gradient centrifugation. These reads were obtained on an Illumina NovaSeq 6000. Using 5'RACE with constant-segment primers, TCRalpha and TCRbeta cDNA libraries were constructed, with sample barcodes and unique molecular identifiers added in the process. Trizol reagent was used to extract RNA from every sample. The libraries were amplified in two PCR steps, and the second step added a second sample barcode and Illumina TruSeq adapters. The libraries were sequenced on an Illumina NovaSeq using 2 x 150 bp paired-end reads. On the authors' methods: Reads were demultiplexed and collapsed into UMI-guided consensus sequences with migec v1.2.7. Using mixcr v2.1.11, UMI consensuses were aligned to TRA and TRB V and J templates and then assembled into clonotypes. Clonotypes were classified as expanded or contracted when called significant by both edgeR and NoisET, with noise models trained on biological replicates. For edgeR calls, the cutoffs were a false discovery rate-adjusted p below 0.01 and a log2 fold-change threshold of 1. As an exploratory analysis of dynamics, max-normalized trajectories of the 1000 most abundant clonotypes were examined by PCA with hierarchical clustering. The CD4 or CD8 phenotype of responding clones was assigned using the separately sequenced CD4+ and CD8+ repertoires. The public reads were quality trimmed at Q25 with fastp and then assembled into clones with MiXCR by TCRdb, keeping productive beta chains. Rows matching on CDR3 protein sequence are summarized as one entry with the most common DNA and genes. The V and J calls follow TCRdb's processing rather than the paper's. This sample lists just under 150,000 distinct CDR3 sequences; roughly a fifth were detected once. The ten largest clonotypes hold 2% to 2.5% of the sample.

The record originates from a study of T-cell memory formation after mild COVID-19 (dated by TCRdb to the early 2020s). Study-level background: Most TCR sequence clusters were specific to one of the two donors. In a couple of donors, T-cell clones that expanded and contracted after mild COVID-19 were tracked by sequencing TCRalpha and TCRbeta repertoires over time. The cohort comprised two young, previously healthy adult volunteers, one female and one male.

Reading from cysteine to phenylalanine, the CDR3 counts 14 amino acids. This entry keeps only the CDR3 DNA: 42 bases, framed from base 1. Per the germline V gene, SGHRS is the CDR1 and YFSETQ is the CDR2. Germline trimming amounts to 0 bases on V and 1 base on J, with 0 as the count of junction bases outside the gene matches. Study-wide findings and limitations: Only a couple of mild cases were covered in the study, and larger cohorts including severe cases with pre-infection samples were considered necessary. From day 15 to 85, contracting clones showed balanced CD4/CD8 phenotypes, whereas a second wave of clones that expanded from day 15 to 37 leaned towards CD4+. Some responding clones were found in pre-infection memory, which suggests that pre-existing cross-reactive memory T cells took part in the SARS-CoV-2 response. Contracting CD4+ clones were found mainly in CM and EM memory subsets, while CD8+ clones were enriched in EMRA. Whether the second-wave clones peaking on day 37 were SARS-CoV-2 specific was not confirmed.

The TCR sequence derives from an adult woman who had mild COVID-19 (a few samples of this study predate the infection). The sample titles of this study are shuffled in the database, so cell type and time point are left out; the donor was told from shared clones. Here the chain combines TRBV5-1 and TRBJ1-1, with 7 junctional bases fitting TRBD1. The source material was PBMCs or a T cell subset sorted from them (not recorded which). The encoded CDR3 is CASSLEGANTEAFF. The DNA sequence is as follows: TGCGCCAGCAGCTTGGAGGGGGCGAACACTGAAGCTTTCTTT.